The T cell receptor beta chain under discussion was sequenced for a study of blood T cell repertoires in COVID-19 (dated by TCRdb to the early 2020s). Describing the broader study: Collaborator samples came from the United States, Italy and Spain and covered acute and convalescent phases of COVID-19. The material from the prospective study consisted of cDNA or gDNA derived from T cells, B-cell-depleted T cells, or PBMCs. The dataset comprised deeply sampled blood TCRbeta repertoires from subjects exposed to, actively infected with, or recovered from COVID-19. The repertoires were released in a freely available public database intended as a resource for research on the immune response to SARS-CoV-2. Samples came from the ongoing ImmuneRACE study (first 160 participants) plus 1,254 subjects from 6 global collaborators. Sample metadata almost always included a de-identified subject ID, COVID-19 status, age in years and sex. Where available, HLA class I and class II types were obtained from metadata supplied by the sample provider rather than from assay-based typing.

Whole blood was collected in K2EDTA tubes by collaborating institutions according to the institutions' own protocols. Collaborator samples were shipped for TCRbeta analysis as frozen whole blood, isolated PBMCs, or DNA extracted from either sample type. Looking up the germline V gene yields CDR1 MNHEY and CDR2 SVGAGI. The CDR3 runs 14 residues from the cysteine to the phenylalanine. The only DNA kept is the CDR3, 42 bases in frame from the first base. The germline ends are 13 bases apart after V is trimmed by 8 bases and J by 0 bases. General findings and caveats noted by the study authors: Clinical and demographic metadata were provided uncurated, with the amount varying by source and participant.

TCRbeta CDR3 regions were amplified from genomic DNA by means of the immunoSEQ Assay, a bias-controlled multiplex PCR. From the authors' description of their analysis: Within the assay, amplification of reference gene primers was used to estimate how many nucleated cells each sample contained. Sequence reads were collapsed and filtered to measure the absolute abundance of every unique TCRbeta CDR3 rearrangement. Productive Simpson clonality was computed per sample as the square root of Simpson's diversity index over productive rearrangements. TCRdb holds this immuneACCESS table with in-frame rearrangements only. Some clones are missing; in checked studies, unresolved V genes explain under half, and the rest has no known cause. V and J calls and clone size come straight from that table; D and trimming were deduced from the DNA. For this sample the table gives 650,000 to 800,000 clones, of which 85% to 90% were detected only once. The biggest ten clones account for approximately 0.25% of the sample.

Comments on this clone: Its antigen remains unidentified. One base away there is no much larger clone; base qualities are not given.

The V and J segments used are TRBV6-5 and TRBJ1-1; TRBD1 is perhaps the D gene, given 6 matching bases. Sequencing was done on a sample of peripheral blood. This clonotype originated in a woman under 30 with acute or convalescent COVID-19. The CDR3 in this case is CASGKGGLNTEAFF. In nucleotide form, the sequence is TGTGCCAGCGGTAAGGGGGGGCTGAACACTGAAGCTTTCTTT.